Each of the 17 T cell receptor beta chains below was sequenced from the same sample in a study of PD-L1 blockade in urothelial cancer. Generated by immunoSEQ multiplex PCR, the TCRdb table keeps only in-frame clones and is missing some. The table records about 130,000 clones, roughly 80% of them present only once. Time point of the sample: pretreatment peripheral blood. The sequencing here drew on PBMCs, taken around atezolizumab (anti-PD-L1) treatment. The receptors were gathered from a man aged 45-65 years with urothelial cancer.

The rearrangement links TRBV5-1 to TRBJ2-7; 7 nucleotides line up with TRBD1. V was clipped by 1 base and J by 8 bases; unmatched bases: 6. The CDR3 totals 13 residues. Per germline, CDR1 SGHRS and CDR2 YFSETQ. The CDR3 bases are TGCGCCAGCAGCTTGAGACAGGGTGTGCAGCAGTACTTC. Encoded protein: CASSLRQGVQQYF.

The chain has TRBV28 and TRBJ2-7; D gene unclear. Per germline, CDR1 MDHEN and CDR2 SYDVKM. The V end lost 4 bases, the J end lost 4 bases, and 8 bases lay between the germline ends. The CDR3 extends over 12 amino acids. In DNA form, the CDR3 reads TGTGCCAGCAGTTCCCCCTCTTACGAGCAGTACTTC. It is translated as CASSSPSYEQYF.

The gene calls are TRBV6-5 and TRBJ2-7; no definite D call. V shed 0 bases and J shed 2 bases, with 11 bases lying between them. In germline, CDR1 is MNHEY, CDR2 SVGAGI. The CDR3 is 15 residues long. CDR3 in amino acids: CASSYSVANTYEQYF. CDR3 bases: TGTGCCAGCAGTTACTCGGTGGCAAATACCTACGAGCAGTACTTC.

With respect to this clone: Other DNA sequences of this sample code for an identical CDR3. The chain carries TRBV6-1 and TRBJ2-7; the D gene is possibly TRBD1 (6 bases). Looked up from germline, CDR1 is MNHNS and CDR2 is SASEGT. V lost 7 bases and J lost 0, with 13 bases in between. The CDR3 totals 14 residues. The CDR3 region is CASTRTTGSYEQYF. Here the CDR3 DNA reads TGTGCCAGCACCCGAACGACAGGCTCCTACGAGCAGTACTTC.

For this clone: A junction boundary mismatches the germline segment, possibly from a read error. The chain employs TRBV7-7 and TRBJ2-3; tentatively, D is TRBD1 (5 bases). CDR1 is SSHAT, CDR2 FNYEAQ, per germline (reference sequence). The CDR3 is 13 residues long. CDR3 sequence: CASSEAGTDTQYF. For the CDR3, the DNA is TGTGCTAGCAGCGAGGCAGGGACAGATACGCAGTATTTT.

This chain uses TRBV7-2 with TRBJ1-2, with D perhaps matching TRBD1 (6 bases). V was cut by 5 bases and J by 5 bases, with 15 bases left in between. Germline V gives CDR1 SGHTA, CDR2 FQGNSA. There are 14 residues in the CDR3. CDR3: CASSPQGGPYGYTF. The DNA of the CDR3 is TGTGCCAGCAGCCCCCAAGGGGGACCTTATGGCTACACCTTC.

V is TRBV5-6 and J is TRBJ2-4; no reliable D call. The CDR3 length is 16 residues. The germline V and J ends were trimmed by 4 bases and 0 bases, with 14 bases remaining between them. The germline gives CDR1 SGHDT, CDR2 YYEEEE. The CDR3, as DNA: TGTGCCAGCAGCAGTGGAGAACGCCTAGCCAAAAACATTCAGTACTTC. Its translation is CASSSGERLAKNIQYF.

This rearrangement joins TRBV15 to TRBJ2-7; 9 nucleotides line up with TRBD2. CDR3 size: 15 residues. Looked up from germline, CDR1 is LNHNV and CDR2 is YYDKDF (reference sequence). Trimming cost V 3 bases and J 6 bases; bases outside gene matches: 9. CDR3 sequence (DNA): TGTGCCACCAGCAGCGACTTAGCGGGAGCCGGCGAGCAGTACTTC. Protein: CATSSDLAGAGEQYF.

This clone came up a few times. The rearrangement links TRBV19 to TRBJ1-3; 9 bases are shared with TRBD1. This CDR3 is built from 17 residues. V lost 5 bases and J lost 0; bases outside the gene matches: 8. The germline V gene encodes CDR1 LNHDA and CDR2 SQIVND (reference sequence). CDR3 residues: CASSQNRGQGSGNTIYF. As DNA, the CDR3 is TGTGCCAGTAGTCAAAACAGGGGACAGGGCTCTGGAAACACCATATATTTT.

This clone was detected a few times. CDR3 residues: CASSFGTSGANEQFF. CDR3 nucleotides: TGTGCCAGCAGCTTCGGGACTAGCGGGGCCAATGAGCAGTTCTTC. The J gene is TRBJ2-1, the V gene TRBV7-6, with 13 bases fitting TRBD2. The CDR3 spans 15 residues. The V and J ends lost 3 bases and 6 bases, in that order; junction bases with no gene match: 2. Germline V gene data show CDR1 as SGHVS and CDR2 as FNYEAQ. The variable domain in full, with the rest retrieved from reference TRBV7-6 and TRBJ2-1, is GAGVSQSPRYKVTKRGQDVALRCDPISGHVSLYWYRQALGQGPEFLTYFNYEAQQDKSGLPNDRFSAERPEGSISTLTIQRTEQRDSAMYRCASSFGTSGANEQFFGPGTRLTVL.

This chain joins TRBV19 and TRBJ2-3; 10 nucleotides match TRBD2. From germline, CDR1 is LNHDA and CDR2 SQIVND (reference sequence). The CDR3 runs 15 residues. V trimming: 3 bases; J trimming: 6 bases; junction bases outside the gene matches: 6. The CDR3: CASSILSGRRDTQYF. The CDR3, as DNA: TGTGCCAGTAGTATTCTTAGCGGGAGGAGGGATACGCAGTATTTT.

The chain couples TRBV27 to TRBJ2-3; TRBD2 might be the D (6 bases). V was trimmed by 6 bases and J by 0 bases, leaving 13 bases between them. CDR1 and CDR2 from the germline V gene are MNHEY and SMNVEV (reference sequence). The CDR3 runs 15 residues. The CDR3 sequence is CASRWREQSTDTQYF. The CDR3 region has the DNA TGTGCCAGCAGGTGGCGGGAACAGAGCACAGATACGCAGTATTTT.

The gene calls are TRBV7-2 and TRBJ2-1, with a weak D call TRBD2 (7 bases). With 6 bases removed from V and 9 bases from J, the gap between germline ends came to 15 bases. The germline gives CDR1 SGHTA, CDR2 FQGNSA. The CDR3 is 13 amino acids. CDR3 amino acids: CASRPQGGGEQFF. The CDR3 region has the DNA TGTGCCAGCAGACCACAGGGAGGGGGTGAGCAGTTCTTC.

The CDR3 nucleotides read TGTGCCAGCCGAAATTGGGGGGTAAAGGACACTGAAGCTTTCTTT. Protein: CASRNWGVKDTEAFF. The chain employs TRBV5-5 and TRBJ1-1; D is possibly TRBD1 (5 bases). Trimming shortened V by 7 bases and J by 3 bases, and 19 bases separated the two germline ends. Germline CDR1 is SGHKS and CDR2 is YYEKEE (reference sequence). The CDR3 contains 15 residues.

This sequence joins TRBV28 and TRBJ1-6, with D perhaps matching TRBD1 (5 bases). The CDR3 is 19 residues long. Germline V gene data show CDR1 as MDHEN and CDR2 as SYDVKM. Trimming removed 1 base at V and 2 bases at J, with 18 bases between. This CDR3 reads CASSLSGRGLSPYNSPLHF. In DNA, the CDR3 is TGTGCCAGCAGTTTATCGGGGCGGGGGTTGAGCCCCTATAATTCACCCCTCCACTTT.

This chain uses TRBV5-5 with TRBJ2-1; D ambiguous. In germline, CDR1 is SGHKS, CDR2 YYEKEE (reference sequence). The V and J ends lost 0 bases and 4 bases respectively, with 5 bases between them. CDR3 length: 13 amino acids. CDR3 sequence: CASSLDRYNEQFF. CDR3 bases: TGTGCCAGCAGCTTGGACAGATACAATGAGCAGTTCTTC.

The chain combines TRBV9 with TRBJ2-7; D ambiguous. Germline loops: CDR1 SGDLS, CDR2 YYNGEE. This CDR3 comprises 14 residues. V was pared by 1 base and J by 2 bases, with 10 bases between. This CDR3 reads CASSVSVAPYEQYF. CDR3 nucleotide sequence: TGTGCCAGCAGCGTATCAGTGGCCCCCTACGAGCAGTACTTC.